This T cell receptor (beta chain) comes out of a study of PD-1 blockade in classical Hodgkin lymphoma. Broader study findings: Patients newly diagnosed and complete responders had comparable baseline diversity.

Sequencing used immunoSEQ multiplex PCR; TCRdb keeps in-frame clones, though not all of them. Here the sample spans 50,000 or so clones, around 78% being singletons. V trimming: 3 bases; J trimming: 1 base; junction bases outside the gene matches: 11. The CDR3 covers 20 residues. Germline CDR1 LNHDA, CDR2 SQIVND (reference sequence). After autologous stem cell transplantation all patients relapsed, and prior brentuximab vedotin exposure differed between cohorts. This clone has a handful of counts. Its antigen is as yet unknown. The specimen comprised peripheral blood mononuclear cells (PBMCs), sampled before the second cycle of nivolumab. The chain couples TRBV19 to TRBJ2-4; 14 bases are shared with TRBD2. The receptor was derived from a human donor with classical Hodgkin lymphoma. The CDR3 loop reads CASSITGTSGRAGAKNIQYF. The CDR3 nucleotides read TGTGCCAGTAGTATCACCGGGACTAGCGGGAGAGCGGGGGCCAAAAACATTCAGTACTTC.